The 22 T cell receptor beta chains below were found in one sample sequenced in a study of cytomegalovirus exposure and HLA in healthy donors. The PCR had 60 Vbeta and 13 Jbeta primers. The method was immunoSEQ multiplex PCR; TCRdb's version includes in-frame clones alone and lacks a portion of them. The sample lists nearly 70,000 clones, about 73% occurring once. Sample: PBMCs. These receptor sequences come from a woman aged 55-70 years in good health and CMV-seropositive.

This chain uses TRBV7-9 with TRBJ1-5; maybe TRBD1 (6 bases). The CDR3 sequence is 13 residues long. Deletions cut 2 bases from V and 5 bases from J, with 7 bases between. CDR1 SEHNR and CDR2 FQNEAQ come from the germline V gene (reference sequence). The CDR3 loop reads CASSLQGYQPQHF. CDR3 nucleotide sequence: TGTGCCAGCAGCTTACAGGGGTATCAGCCCCAGCATTTT.

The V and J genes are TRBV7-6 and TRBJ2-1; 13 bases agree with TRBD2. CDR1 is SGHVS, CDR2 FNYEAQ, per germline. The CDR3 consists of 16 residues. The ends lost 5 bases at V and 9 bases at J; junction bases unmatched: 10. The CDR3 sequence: CASSPRTSGSMGEQFF. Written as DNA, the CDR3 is TGTGCCAGCAGCCCGAGGACTAGCGGGAGTATGGGTGAGCAGTTCTTC.

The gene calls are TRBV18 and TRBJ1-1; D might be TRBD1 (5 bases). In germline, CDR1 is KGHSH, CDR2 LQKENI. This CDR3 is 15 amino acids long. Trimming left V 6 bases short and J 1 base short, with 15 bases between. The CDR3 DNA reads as TGTGCCAGCTCCCGTGCAAGGGGTAGGAACACTGAAGCTTTCTTT. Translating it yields CASSRARGRNTEAFF.

The CDR3 sequence is CASSRGGTYEQYF. As DNA, the CDR3 is TGCGCCAGCAGCAGGGGGGGTACCTACGAGCAGTACTTC. J is TRBJ2-7 and V is TRBV5-1; a weak D match, TRBD2 (7 bases). CDR1 is SGHRS, CDR2 YFSETQ, per germline. V lost 4 bases and J 2 bases, leaving 10 bases between the germline ends. This CDR3 comprises 13 residues. Filled out from reference TRBV5-1 and TRBJ2-7, the complete variable domain reads KAGVTQTPRYLIKTRGQQVTLSCSPISGHRSVSWYQQTPGQGLQFLFEYFSETQRNKGNFPGRFSGRQFSNSRSEMNVSTLELGDSALYLCASSRGGTYEQYFGPGTRLTVT.

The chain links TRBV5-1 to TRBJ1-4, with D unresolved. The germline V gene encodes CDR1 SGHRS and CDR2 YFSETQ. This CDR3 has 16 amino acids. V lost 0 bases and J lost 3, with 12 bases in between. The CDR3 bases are TGCGCCAGCAGCTTGGCCTCAGGTGGATCTAATGAAAAACTGTTTTTT. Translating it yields CASSLASGGSNEKLFF.

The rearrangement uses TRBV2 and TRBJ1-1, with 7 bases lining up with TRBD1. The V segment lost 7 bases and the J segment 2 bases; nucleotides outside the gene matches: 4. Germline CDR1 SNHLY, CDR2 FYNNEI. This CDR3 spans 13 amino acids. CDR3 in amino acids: CASTWDSNTEAFF. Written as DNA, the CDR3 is TGTGCCAGCACATGGGACAGTAACACTGAAGCTTTCTTT.

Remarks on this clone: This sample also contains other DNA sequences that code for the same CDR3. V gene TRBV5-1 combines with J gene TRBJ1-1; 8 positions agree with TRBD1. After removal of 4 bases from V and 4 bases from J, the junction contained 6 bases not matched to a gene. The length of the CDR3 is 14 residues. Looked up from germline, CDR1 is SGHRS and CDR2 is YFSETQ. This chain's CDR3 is CASSGKTGATEAFF. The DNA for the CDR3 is TGCGCCAGCAGCGGAAAGACAGGGGCCACTGAAGCTTTCTTT.

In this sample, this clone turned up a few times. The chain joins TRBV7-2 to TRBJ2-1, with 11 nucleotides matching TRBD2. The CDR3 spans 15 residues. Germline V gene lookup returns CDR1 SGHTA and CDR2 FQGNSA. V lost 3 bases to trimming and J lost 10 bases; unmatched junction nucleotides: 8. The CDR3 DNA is TGTGCCAGCAGCTTCCTGGGACTAGCGGAGAGCGAGCAGTTCTTC. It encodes CASSFLGLAESEQFF.

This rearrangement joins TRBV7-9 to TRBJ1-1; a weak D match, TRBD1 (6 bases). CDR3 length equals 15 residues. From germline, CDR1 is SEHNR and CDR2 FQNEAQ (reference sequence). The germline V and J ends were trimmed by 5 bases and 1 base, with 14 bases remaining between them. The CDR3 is CASSREGGANTEAFF. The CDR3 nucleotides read TGTGCCAGCAGCCGGGAGGGGGGCGCGAACACTGAAGCTTTCTTT. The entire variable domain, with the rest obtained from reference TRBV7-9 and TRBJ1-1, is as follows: DTGVSQNPRHKITKRGQNVTFRCDPISEHNRLYWYRQTLGQGPEFLTYFQNEAQLEKSRLLSDRFSAERPKGSFSTLEIQRTEQGDSAMYLCASSREGGANTEAFFGQGTRLTVV.

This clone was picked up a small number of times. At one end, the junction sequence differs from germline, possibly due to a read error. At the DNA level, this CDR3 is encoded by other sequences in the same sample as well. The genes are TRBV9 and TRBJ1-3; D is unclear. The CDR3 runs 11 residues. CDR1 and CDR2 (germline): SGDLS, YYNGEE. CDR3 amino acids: CASSNPNTIYF. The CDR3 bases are TGTGCCAGTAGCAACCCGAACACGATATATTTT.

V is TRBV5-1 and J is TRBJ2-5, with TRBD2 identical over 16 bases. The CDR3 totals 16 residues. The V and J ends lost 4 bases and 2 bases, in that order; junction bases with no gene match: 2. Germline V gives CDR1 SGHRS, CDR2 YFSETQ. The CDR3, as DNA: TGCGCCAGCAGCAAGGGACTAGCGGGAGGGCAAGAGACCCAGTACTTC. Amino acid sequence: CASSKGLAGGQETQYF.

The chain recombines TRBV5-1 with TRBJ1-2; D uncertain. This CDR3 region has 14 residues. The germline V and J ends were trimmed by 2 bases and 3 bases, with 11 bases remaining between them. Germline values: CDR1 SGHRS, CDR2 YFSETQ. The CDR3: CASSFGWGDYGYTF. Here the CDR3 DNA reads TGCGCCAGCAGCTTCGGTTGGGGAGACTATGGCTACACCTTC.

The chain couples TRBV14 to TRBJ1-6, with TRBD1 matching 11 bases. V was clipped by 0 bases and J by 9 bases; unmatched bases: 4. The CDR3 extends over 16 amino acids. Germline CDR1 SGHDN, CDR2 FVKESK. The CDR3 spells CASSQEGGTGGSPLHF. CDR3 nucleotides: TGTGCCAGCAGCCAAGAAGGCGGGACAGGGGGTTCACCCCTCCACTTT.

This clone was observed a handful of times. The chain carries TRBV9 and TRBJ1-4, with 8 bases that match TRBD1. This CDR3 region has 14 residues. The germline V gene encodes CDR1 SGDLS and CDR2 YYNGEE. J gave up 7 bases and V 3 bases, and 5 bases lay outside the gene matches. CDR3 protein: CASSAGGWGEKLFF. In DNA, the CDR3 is TGTGCCAGCAGCGCAGGGGGCTGGGGTGAAAAACTGTTTTTT. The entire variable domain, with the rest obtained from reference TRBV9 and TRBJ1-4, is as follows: DSGVTQTPKHLITATGQRVTLRCSPRSGDLSVYWYQQSLDQGLQFLIQYYNGEERAKGNILERFSAQQFPDLHSELNLSSLELGDSALYFCASSAGGWGEKLFFGSGTQLSVL.

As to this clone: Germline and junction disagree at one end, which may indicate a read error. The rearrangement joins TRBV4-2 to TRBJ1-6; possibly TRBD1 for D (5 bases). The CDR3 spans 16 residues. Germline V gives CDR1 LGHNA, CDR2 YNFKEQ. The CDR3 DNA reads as TGTGCCAGCAGCCGAGATTTGGCCCAGGGACTTTCACACCTCCACTTT. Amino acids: CASSRDLAQGLSHLHF.

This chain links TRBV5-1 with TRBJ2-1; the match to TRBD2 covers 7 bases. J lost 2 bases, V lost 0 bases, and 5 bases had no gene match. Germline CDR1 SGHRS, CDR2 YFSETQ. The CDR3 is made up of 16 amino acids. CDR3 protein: CASSLVLAATYNEQFF. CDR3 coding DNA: TGCGCCAGCAGCTTGGTCCTAGCGGCGACCTACAATGAGCAGTTCTTC.

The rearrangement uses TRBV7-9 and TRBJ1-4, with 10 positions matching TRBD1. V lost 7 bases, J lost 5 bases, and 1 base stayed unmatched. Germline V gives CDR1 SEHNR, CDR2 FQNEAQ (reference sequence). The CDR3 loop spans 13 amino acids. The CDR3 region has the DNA TGTGCCAGCAAGGGACAGGGGAATGAAAAACTGTTTTTT. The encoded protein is CASKGQGNEKLFF.

The CDR3 DNA reads TGTGCCTGGCGGACAGAGAACACTGAAGCTTTCTTT. Its translation is CAWRTENTEAFF. The chain uses TRBV30 and TRBJ1-1; D is possibly TRBD1 (6 bases). Germline values: CDR1 GTSNPN, CDR2 SVGIG (reference sequence). V lost 5 bases to trimming and J lost 1 base, with 8 bases between them. The CDR3 runs 12 residues.

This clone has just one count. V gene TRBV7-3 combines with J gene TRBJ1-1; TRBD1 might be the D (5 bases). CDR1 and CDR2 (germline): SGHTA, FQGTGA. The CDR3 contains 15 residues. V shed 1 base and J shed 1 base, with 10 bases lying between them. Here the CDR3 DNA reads TGTGCCAGCAGCTTAAAAACAGGCTGGAACACTGAAGCTTTCTTT. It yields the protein CASSLKTGWNTEAFF.

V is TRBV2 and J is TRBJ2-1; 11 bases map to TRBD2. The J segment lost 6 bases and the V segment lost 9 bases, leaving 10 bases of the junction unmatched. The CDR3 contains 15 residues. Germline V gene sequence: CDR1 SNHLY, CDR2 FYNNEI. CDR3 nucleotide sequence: TGTGCCAGGGGGTTTACTAGCGGGGGATTCAATGAGCAGTTCTTC. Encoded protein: CARGFTSGGFNEQFF. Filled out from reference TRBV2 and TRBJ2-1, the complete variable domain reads EPEVTQTPSHQVTQMGQEVILRCVPISNHLYFYWYRQILGQKVEFLVSFYNNEISEKSEIFDDQFSVERPDGSNFTLKIRSTKLEDSAMYFCARGFTSGGFNEQFFGPGTRLTVL.

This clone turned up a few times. The DNA of the CDR3 is TGTGCCAGCATTCTTATACAGGGGGCTGAAGCTTTCTTT. It specifies CASILIQGAEAFF. The V gene is TRBV6-5, the J gene TRBJ1-1; TRBD1 agrees at 8 bases. Germline CDR1 reads MNHEY; CDR2 reads SVGAGI. The CDR3 loop spans 13 amino acids. V was pared by 7 bases and J by 6 bases, with 7 bases of the junction left unmatched.

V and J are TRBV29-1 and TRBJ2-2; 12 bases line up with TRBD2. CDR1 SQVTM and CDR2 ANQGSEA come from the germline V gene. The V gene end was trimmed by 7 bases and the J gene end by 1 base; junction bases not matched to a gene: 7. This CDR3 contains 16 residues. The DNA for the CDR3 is TGCAGCGCGAGGGTGGGACTAGCGGGGAACACCGGGGAGCTGTTTTTT. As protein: CSARVGLAGNTGELFF.